A single sample gave rise to the 23 T cell receptor beta chains below, sequenced in a study of cytomegalovirus exposure and HLA in healthy donors. The PCR used 60 Vbeta and 13 Jbeta primers. Profiling relied on immunoSEQ multiplex PCR, and the TCRdb table lists in-frame clones only, not all of them. The repertoire holds over 150,000 clones, 74% seen once, with approximately 2.3% in the top ten. Sequenced material: PBMCs. Receptors were obtained from a man aged 25-45 years in good health and CMV-seronegative.

The rearrangement uses TRBV4-2 and TRBJ1-1; 7 bases map to TRBD1. The CDR3 is 15 residues long. Trimming at V came to 0 bases and at J to 5 bases, leaving 6 bases not matched to a gene. Germline CDR1 is LGHNA and CDR2 is YNFKEQ. The CDR3 spells CASSQETGLGTEAFF. The DNA for the CDR3 is TGTGCCAGCAGCCAAGAGACAGGGCTGGGAACTGAAGCTTTCTTT.

This clone was seen a single time. This chain joins TRBV7-6 and TRBJ2-1, with 8 positions matching TRBD1. The germline V gene encodes CDR1 SGHVS and CDR2 FNYEAQ. The CDR3 loop spans 14 amino acids. V was pared by 1 base and J by 5 bases, with 1 base of the junction left unmatched. CDR3 nucleotide sequence: TGTGCCAGCAGCTTAGACAGGGGGAACAATGAGCAGTTCTTC. Translation: CASSLDRGNNEQFF.

The chain joins TRBV27 to TRBJ2-3; 8 bases agree with TRBD2. Per germline, CDR1 MNHEY and CDR2 SMNVEV (reference sequence). The trim removed 4 bases at V and 1 base at J, leaving 4 bases unmatched. The CDR3 runs 15 residues. The CDR3 here is CASSSVTSGTDTQYF. The CDR3 nucleotides are TGTGCCAGCAGTTCGGTGACTAGCGGCACAGATACGCAGTATTTT.

The rearrangement joins TRBV4-2 to TRBJ2-7, with TRBD2 identical over 12 bases. The CDR3 has 17 residues. The germline V gene encodes CDR1 LGHNA and CDR2 YNFKEQ. J was trimmed by 2 bases and V by 1 base; bases with no gene match: 6. CDR3 sequence: CASSQASSGGGTYEQYF. The CDR3 DNA sequence: TGTGCCAGCAGCCAAGCTTCTAGCGGGGGGGGAACCTACGAGCAGTACTTC.

Here the CDR3 DNA reads TGTGCCAGCACCGTAGGAGGGCATAGGAATGGCGGTGAGCAGTTCTTC. This sequence encodes CASTVGGHRNGGEQFF. The rearrangement joins TRBV11-2 to TRBJ2-1, with a tentative D call TRBD2 (6 bases). Trimming removed 7 bases from V and 9 bases from J, with 25 bases in between. The V gene's germline CDR1 is SGHAT and CDR2 FQNNGV. This CDR3 region has 16 residues.

The J gene is TRBJ2-1, the V gene TRBV20-1; 8 bases line up with TRBD1. CDR1 and CDR2 from the germline V gene are DFQATT and SNEGSKA (reference sequence). The V gene end was trimmed by 1 base and the J gene end by 15 bases; junction bases not matched to a gene: 5. This CDR3 has 11 residues. The CDR3 DNA sequence: TGCAGTGCTAGAGTCCGTGACAGGGGGTTCTTC. Translated, it gives CSARVRDRGFF.

V gene TRBV27 combines with J gene TRBJ2-5; tentatively, D is TRBD1 (5 bases). Germline V gene lookup returns CDR1 MNHEY and CDR2 SMNVEV (reference sequence). This CDR3 has 14 amino acids. V shed 3 bases and J shed 3 bases, with 11 bases lying between them. CDR3: CASSLIGAEETQYF. The CDR3 nucleotides read TGTGCCAGCAGTTTGATAGGGGCAGAAGAGACCCAGTACTTC.

The gene calls are TRBV6-1 and TRBJ1-2, with 7 bases matching TRBD1. The CDR3 loop spans 15 amino acids. With 4 bases clipped from V and 6 bases from J, the junction kept 11 bases outside the gene matches. Per the germline V gene, CDR1 is MNHNS and CDR2 is SASEGT. CDR3 DNA sequence: TGTGCCAGCAGTGTCTCAACCTCCGGGACAGATGGCTACACCTTC. It yields the protein CASSVSTSGTDGYTF.

This clone was seen only once. The rearrangement uses TRBV4-2 and TRBJ2-2; TRBD1 matches at 8 bases. Germline lookup yields CDR1 LGHNA and CDR2 YNFKEQ. The CDR3 loop spans 16 amino acids. Losses at the gene ends were 0 bases for V and 4 bases for J; bases not matched to a gene: 4. Here the CDR3 reads CASSQDATGVTGELFF. The CDR3 nucleotides are TGTGCCAGCAGCCAAGATGCGACAGGGGTCACCGGGGAGCTGTTTTTT.

The J gene is TRBJ2-3, the V gene TRBV7-6; possibly TRBD2 for D (7 bases). V lost 1 base and J lost 6, with 11 bases in between. The germline gives CDR1 SGHVS, CDR2 FNYEAQ. This CDR3 comprises 14 residues. This chain's CDR3 is CASSLGAGADTQYF. CDR3 DNA: TGTGCCAGCAGCTTAGGGGCGGGGGCCGATACGCAGTATTTT.

The CDR3 DNA follows: TGTGCCAGCAGTGGGACTAGCGGGGCCAGCACAGATACGCAGTATTTT. This sequence encodes CASSGTSGASTDTQYF. V gene TRBV9 combines with J gene TRBJ2-3; 13 bases line up with TRBD2. Germline-derived CDR1 and CDR2 are SGDLS and YYNGEE. The CDR3 covers 16 residues. V lost 5 bases and J lost 0; bases outside the gene matches: 3.

The rearrangement uses TRBV6-1 and TRBJ2-7, with 8 bases matching TRBD1. Germline CDR1 MNHNS, CDR2 SASEGT. The V gene end was trimmed by 4 bases and the J gene end by 0 bases; junction bases not matched to a gene: 5. CDR3 size: 15 residues. The chain's CDR3 is CASSGGQATSYEQYF. The CDR3, as DNA: TGTGCCAGCAGTGGGGGACAGGCAACCTCCTACGAGCAGTACTTC.

The genes are TRBV5-1 and TRBJ1-3, with D perhaps matching TRBD1 (5 bases). V was trimmed by 4 bases and J by 3 bases, leaving 14 bases between them. Germline V gene data show CDR1 as SGHRS and CDR2 as YFSETQ. The CDR3 length is 15 residues. CDR3 sequence: CASSPKGAGGNTIYF. As DNA, the CDR3 is TGCGCCAGCAGCCCGAAAGGGGCAGGTGGAAACACCATATATTTT.

Only one count was recorded for this clone. The V call is TRBV4-3, the J call TRBJ2-7; D is uncertain. Trimming shortened V by 1 base and J by 0 bases, and 10 bases separated the two germline ends. Germline V gene sequence: CDR1 LGHNA, CDR2 YSLEER. CDR3 length: 15 amino acids. This CDR3 reads CASSQVASSSYEQYF. DNA for the CDR3: TGCGCCAGCAGCCAAGTCGCCTCCAGCTCCTACGAGCAGTACTTC.

The chain has TRBV5-1 and TRBJ1-1; 8 positions match TRBD1. V was pared by 1 base and J by 4 bases, with 9 bases of the junction left unmatched. The CDR3 extends over 16 amino acids. CDR1 and CDR2 from the germline V gene are SGHRS and YFSETQ. Written as DNA, the CDR3 is TGCGCCAGCAGCTTGCGGGCCAGGGGGCGAAGCACTGAAGCTTTCTTT. Translating it yields CASSLRARGRSTEAFF. The full variable domain, with the rest looked up from reference TRBV5-1 and TRBJ1-1, is KAGVTQTPRYLIKTRGQQVTLSCSPISGHRSVSWYQQTPGQGLQFLFEYFSETQRNKGNFPGRFSGRQFSNSRSEMNVSTLELGDSALYLCASSLRARGRSTEAFFGQGTRLTVV.

The chain uses TRBV4-1 and TRBJ1-2; 10 bases agree with TRBD1. The V segment lost 2 bases and the J segment 8 bases; nucleotides outside the gene matches: 17. Per the germline V gene, CDR1 is MGHRA and CDR2 is YSYEKL. The length of the CDR3 is 18 residues. The CDR3 coding sequence is TGCGCCAGCAGCCAACAGCGGGGGGACAGGGGAGGTCTGGCGGGCTACACCTTC. Protein product: CASSQQRGDRGGLAGYTF.

The V call is TRBV6-1, the J call TRBJ2-5, with 8 bases identical to TRBD1. The J call may be wrong; the DNA end is better matched by TRBJ2-7. Germline V gives CDR1 MNHNS, CDR2 SASEGT. The CDR3 is made up of 15 amino acids. CDR3 in DNA: TGTGCCAGCAGTGTCGGCCCGGGACAGGCCTACGAGCAGTACTTC. Amino acid sequence: CASSVGPGQAYEQYF.

The chain combines TRBV15 with TRBJ2-2; the D is unclear. The length of the CDR3 is 16 residues. The germline V and J ends were trimmed by 1 base and 3 bases, with 12 bases remaining between them. Germline CDR1 LNHNV, CDR2 YYDKDF (reference sequence). Here the CDR3 reads CATSRAFLSYTGELFF. For the CDR3, the DNA is TGTGCCACCAGCAGAGCTTTTTTGAGTTACACCGGGGAGCTGTTTTTT.

V usage is TRBV5-4 and J usage is TRBJ2-1, with TRBD2 matching 7 bases. The CDR3 is made up of 15 amino acids. Unmatched junction bases numbered 7, after V lost 7 bases and J lost 0 bases. CDR1 SGHNT and CDR2 YYREEE come from the germline V gene (reference sequence). Here the CDR3 reads CASRSAGSSYNEQFF. In nucleotides, the CDR3 is TGTGCCAGCCGTTCAGCGGGGAGCTCCTACAATGAGCAGTTCTTC.

This clone was detected only once. The rearrangement links TRBV6-5 to TRBJ2-5, with D perhaps TRBD2 (5 bases). Germline V gene data show CDR1 as MNHEY and CDR2 as SVGAGI. The germline V and J ends were trimmed by 0 bases and 2 bases, with 13 bases remaining between them. CDR3 length: 16 amino acids. The CDR3 loop reads CASSYSMGAWQETQYF. For the CDR3, the DNA is TGTGCCAGCAGTTACTCGATGGGAGCATGGCAAGAGACCCAGTACTTC.

The chain uses TRBV5-1 and TRBJ2-1, with 10 positions matching TRBD2. Germline-derived CDR1 and CDR2 are SGHRS and YFSETQ. The CDR3 runs to 13 residues. Trimming at V came to 4 bases and at J to 9 bases, leaving 4 bases not matched to a gene. CDR3 bases: TGCGCCAGCAGCGCGGGACTAGCGAGTGAGCAGTTCTTC. Protein product: CASSAGLASEQFF.

The rearrangement joins TRBV27 to TRBJ2-2; 8 positions agree with TRBD1. Per germline, CDR1 MNHEY and CDR2 SMNVEV (reference sequence). The CDR3 length is 17 residues. Germline trimming cut 6 bases from V and 7 bases from J; bases unmatched to any gene: 16. The CDR3 DNA reads as TGTGCCAGCAGCCGAAATAACCCCAGGGGGCAAGGCGGGGAGCTGTTTTTT. Its protein is CASSRNNPRGQGGELFF.

This clone was counted a few times. Other DNA sequences in this specimen translate into the identical CDR3. The V gene is TRBV15, the J gene TRBJ2-1; no firm D call. The CDR3 runs 12 residues. Trimming removed 3 bases from V and 8 bases from J, with 8 bases in between. Germline V gene lookup returns CDR1 LNHNV and CDR2 YYDKDF (reference sequence). The CDR3 spells CATSSPPYEQFF. The DNA for the CDR3 is TGTGCCACCAGCAGTCCCCCCTATGAGCAGTTCTTC.